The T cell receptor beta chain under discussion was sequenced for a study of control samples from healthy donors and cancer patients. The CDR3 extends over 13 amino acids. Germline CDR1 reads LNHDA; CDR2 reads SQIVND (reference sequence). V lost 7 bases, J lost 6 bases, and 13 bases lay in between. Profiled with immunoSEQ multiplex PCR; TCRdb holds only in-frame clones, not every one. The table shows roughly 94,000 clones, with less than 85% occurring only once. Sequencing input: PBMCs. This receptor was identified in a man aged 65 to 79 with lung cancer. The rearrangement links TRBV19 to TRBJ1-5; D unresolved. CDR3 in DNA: TGTGCCAGTACTCCCAGTGGGCCTCAGCCCCAGCATTTT. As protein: CASTPSGPQPQHF.